This entry lists 31 T cell receptor beta chains sequenced from one sample in a study of T cells in Graves' hyperthyroidism and ophthalmopathy. The TCR beta CDR3 regions underwent amplification using RNA transcripts as the source. The TCR CDR3 was amplified in a first-round RT-PCR using the HTBI primer set. TCRdb processed the multiplex PCR reads anew with MiXCR; each CDR3 protein has one entry. The sample lists some 150,000 distinct CDR3 sequences, approximately 20% occurring once. Sample: blood. These receptors were collected from a woman between 45 and 65 years old with Graves' hyperthyroidism that later progressed to Graves' ophthalmopathy.

Ten or more counts support this clonotype. The rearrangement uses TRBV2 and TRBJ1-2; tentative D call: TRBD1 (6 bases). Germline values: CDR1 SNHLY, CDR2 FYNNEI. The CDR3 is made up of 13 amino acids. V was shortened by 6 bases and J by 4 bases, with 12 bases between the two germline ends. CDR3 amino acids: CASRIGGTYGYTF. Here the CDR3 DNA reads TGTGCCAGCAGAATAGGGGGGACCTATGGCTACACCTTC.

The chain employs TRBV11-1 and TRBJ2-1, with a possible D match to TRBD1 (5 bases). The CDR3 length is 17 residues. Germline assignment: CDR1 SGHAT and CDR2 FQDESV (reference sequence). The V end was cut by 6 bases, the J end by 1 base, with 19 bases between. This chain's CDR3 is CASRSYGGAASYNEQFF. In DNA form, the CDR3 reads TGTGCCAGCAGGTCCTATGGTGGGGCAGCTTCCTACAATGAGCAGTTCTTC.

The rearrangement joins TRBV20-1 to TRBJ1-1; 8 bases align to TRBD1. Germline loops: CDR1 DFQATT, CDR2 SNEGSKA (reference sequence). The CDR3 loop spans 13 amino acids. V trimming: 5 bases; J trimming: 4 bases; junction bases outside the gene matches: 6. CDR3 DNA sequence: TGCAGTGCTGACCTGACAGGGGCCACTGAAGCTTTCTTT. Encoded protein: CSADLTGATEAFF.

This clonotype was seen a handful of times. V is TRBV11-2 and J is TRBJ2-1, with TRBD2 identical over 7 bases. The CDR3 extends over 15 amino acids. Trimming cost V 6 bases and J 5 bases; bases outside gene matches: 10. Per germline, CDR1 SGHAT and CDR2 FQNNGV. The CDR3 is CASSLMGGFDNEQFF. CDR3 DNA: TGTGCCAGCAGTCTCATGGGGGGGTTCGACAATGAGCAGTTCTTC.

This clonotype was picked up many times. V and J are TRBV20-1 and TRBJ2-3, with TRBD2 matching 8 bases. V was pared by 7 bases and J by 6 bases, with 6 bases of the junction left unmatched. This CDR3 has 12 residues. Germline-derived CDR1 and CDR2 are DFQATT and SNEGSKA (reference sequence). In DNA form, the CDR3 reads TGCAGTGTTAGCGGGAAGTCTGATACGCAGTATTTT. As protein: CSVSGKSDTQYF.

The rearrangement joins TRBV6-1 to TRBJ1-6, with TRBD1 matching over 7 bases. V gave up 2 bases and J gave up 8 bases; unmatched junction bases: 6. Germline V gene data show CDR1 as MNHNS and CDR2 as SASEGT. The CDR3 consists of 15 residues. Here the CDR3 reads CASSEPGTVYSPLHF. CDR3 in DNA: TGTGCCAGCAGTGAACCCGGGACAGTTTATTCACCCCTCCACTTT.

This clonotype was counted at least ten times. The rearrangement uses TRBV3-1 and TRBJ1-2; D may be TRBD1 (5 bases). The CDR3 has 14 residues. V shed 1 base and J shed 4 bases, with 10 bases lying between them. Germline CDR1 reads LGHDT; CDR2 reads YNNKEL (reference sequence). The CDR3 nucleotides are TGTGCCAGCAGCCAAGTCGGGGCGGCCTATGGCTACACCTTC. Translation: CASSQVGAAYGYTF.

The J gene is TRBJ1-1, the V gene TRBV3-1; 8 bases align to TRBD1. The trim removed 1 base at V and 0 bases at J, leaving 4 bases unmatched. This CDR3 contains 16 residues. Per germline, CDR1 LGHDT and CDR2 YNNKEL (reference sequence). The CDR3 DNA is TGTGCCAGCAGCCAAGGACAGGGGCGGGTGAACACTGAAGCTTTCTTT. It codes for CASSQGQGRVNTEAFF.

Within the sample, this clonotype is medium-sized. V is TRBV2 and J is TRBJ2-1, with 12 bases aligning to TRBD1. Germline CDR1 is SNHLY and CDR2 is FYNNEI. The CDR3 length is 15 residues. The J segment lost 8 bases and the V segment lost 3 bases, leaving 5 bases of the junction unmatched. CDR3 nucleotides: TGTGCCAGCAGTGATAGGGACAGGGGGCTCGATGAGCAGTTCTTC. It encodes CASSDRDRGLDEQFF.

The rearrangement joins TRBV10-2 to TRBJ2-5; 13 nucleotides agree with TRBD2. V lost 5 bases to trimming and J lost 7 bases; unmatched junction nucleotides: 7. Germline-derived CDR1 and CDR2 are WSHSY and SAAADI. This CDR3 has 15 amino acids. The CDR3 DNA is TGCGCCAGCAGTCCGGGACTAGCGGGGAGGGGGACCCAGTACTTC. This codes for CASSPGLAGRGTQYF.

This clonotype was counted at least ten times. The V and J genes are TRBV3-1 and TRBJ1-5; maybe TRBD1 (5 bases). CDR1 is LGHDT and CDR2 is YNNKEL in the germline V gene (reference sequence). V was trimmed by 4 bases and J by 2 bases, leaving 9 bases between them. This CDR3 contains 14 residues. The CDR3, as DNA: TGTGCCAGCAGCCCGGCGGGGGGCAATCAGCCCCAGCATTTT. Residues: CASSPAGGNQPQHF.

There are many counts of this clonotype. This chain uses TRBV6-1 with TRBJ1-6; D remains unclear. V lost 4 bases and J lost 3, with 4 bases in between. The CDR3 is 13 amino acids. Germline CDR1 MNHNS, CDR2 SASEGT. The CDR3 coding sequence is TGTGCCAGCAGTGGACACTATAATTCACCCCTCCACTTT. Its protein is CASSGHYNSPLHF.

The chain links TRBV2 to TRBJ1-5; 7 bases are shared with TRBD1. CDR1 SNHLY and CDR2 FYNNEI come from the germline V gene. Trimming removed 6 bases from V and 5 bases from J; junction bases left unmatched: 1. CDR3 length equals 12 residues. CDR3 in amino acids: CASRGGDQPQHF. The CDR3 DNA follows: TGTGCCAGCAGAGGGGGCGATCAGCCCCAGCATTTT.

This chain links TRBV20-1 with TRBJ2-1; possible D gene TRBD1, 6 bases. With 1 base removed from V and 0 bases from J, the gap between germline ends came to 16 bases. This CDR3 region has 17 residues. Germline lookup yields CDR1 DFQATT and CDR2 SNEGSKA (reference sequence). The chain's CDR3 is CSARVYRGGDSYNEQFF. DNA of the CDR3: TGCAGTGCTAGAGTTTATAGAGGGGGAGACTCCTACAATGAGCAGTTCTTC.

This clonotype was found many times. The chain employs TRBV18 and TRBJ1-1; tentatively, D is TRBD1 (6 bases). The CDR3 has 13 residues. Trimming pared 5 bases from V and 5 bases from J, leaving 12 bases between. The germline CDR1 and CDR2 sequences are KGHSH and LQKENI. The DNA of the CDR3 is TGTGCCAGCTCATATGCAGGGGTAACTGAAGCTTTCTTT. Translation gives CASSYAGVTEAFF.

In its sample, this clonotype was seen a few times. The rearrangement links TRBV18 to TRBJ2-2; weak D call: TRBD1 (6 bases). Trimming stripped 8 bases from V and 4 bases from J, with 11 bases between. The CDR3 runs 13 residues. Per the germline V gene, CDR1 is KGHSH and CDR2 is LQKENI. For the CDR3, the DNA is TGTGCCAGCCCAGCAGGGGTCACCGGGGAGCTGTTTTTT. Translating gives CASPAGVTGELFF.

This clonotype has at least ten counts. The J gene is TRBJ2-7, the V gene TRBV4-1; the match to TRBD2 covers 11 bases. CDR1 is MGHRA, CDR2 YSYEKL, per germline. V lost 1 base to trimming and J lost 3 bases; unmatched junction nucleotides: 5. The CDR3 extends over 16 amino acids. The chain's CDR3 is CASSQAPGTSGYEQYF. The CDR3 DNA reads TGCGCCAGCAGCCAAGCTCCCGGGACTAGCGGCTACGAGCAGTACTTC.

In the case of this clonotype: This may be a read error, as it is one base from a much larger clone. The chain carries TRBV20-1 and TRBJ1-6; tentative D call: TRBD1 (6 bases). This CDR3 comprises 13 residues. Germline V gene sequence: CDR1 DFQATT, CDR2 SNEGSKA (reference sequence). V lost 6 bases and J lost 8, with 14 bases in between. Here the CDR3 reads CSASRGADSPLHF. The CDR3 bases are TGCAGTGCGAGCCGGGGGGCGGATTCACCCCTCCACTTT.

The chain links TRBV2 to TRBJ1-4, with TRBD1 matching over 9 bases. There are 16 residues in the CDR3. The germline CDR1 and CDR2 sequences are SNHLY and FYNNEI. With V trimmed by 5 bases and J by 7 bases, 11 bases remained unmatched. The DNA of the CDR3 is TGTGCCAGCAGTCCCCGGGGGGGACAGGGTGGTGAAAAACTGTTTTTT. This encodes CASSPRGGQGGEKLFF.

This clonotype occurred many times. V and J are TRBV11-2 and TRBJ2-5; 8 bases match TRBD2. J gave up 13 bases and V 7 bases, and 20 bases lay outside the gene matches. Germline V lookup: CDR1 SGHAT, CDR2 FQNNGV. CDR3 length: 15 amino acids. CDR3 coding DNA: TGTGCCAGCACCGAAACCGGGACTAGGGGGGCTATGGCGTACTTC. Protein product: CASTETGTRGAMAYF.

This clonotype was observed many times. This rearrangement joins TRBV6-6 to TRBJ2-7; 7 bases fit TRBD2. The CDR3 extends over 16 amino acids. Per the germline V gene, CDR1 is MNHNY and CDR2 is SVGAGI (reference sequence). Trimming removed 0 bases from V and 2 bases from J; junction bases left unmatched: 7. The CDR3 spells CASSYSRWRGTYEQYF. In DNA, the CDR3 is TGTGCCAGCAGTTACTCGAGATGGCGGGGGACCTACGAGCAGTACTTC.

This clonotype was counted once. This sequence may be a read error, since a much larger clone differs from it by one base. The gene calls are TRBV20-1 and TRBJ2-7; 10 nucleotides align to TRBD1. Germline V gene sequence: CDR1 DFQATT, CDR2 SNEGSKA (reference sequence). This CDR3 has 14 residues. The DNA of the CDR3 is TGCAGTGCCGAAAAGGACGGGACAGGGGTCGAGCAGAACTTC. This encodes CSAEKDGTGVEQNF.

V gene TRBV20-1 combines with J gene TRBJ1-5, with D tentatively TRBD1 (5 bases). This CDR3 contains 12 residues. CDR1 is DFQATT, CDR2 SNEGSKA, per germline (reference sequence). CDR3 nucleotides: TGCAGCCGAGGGACTCACAATCAGCCCCAGCATTTT. It codes for CSRGTHNQPQHF.

In this sample, this clonotype turned up many times. The genes are TRBV29-1 and TRBJ2-2; D may be TRBD2 (5 bases). The ends were cut back, 4 bases at V and 8 bases at J, with 11 bases in the middle. The CDR3 sequence is 12 residues long. Germline CDR1 reads SQVTM; CDR2 reads ANQGSEA. CDR3 in DNA: TGCAGCGTTGGAGACGGGAATGGGGAGCTGTTTTTT. It is translated as CSVGDGNGELFF.

Only a few counts were recorded for this clonotype. This chain uses TRBV20-1 with TRBJ1-4, with D possibly being TRBD1 (6 bases). Trimming stripped 5 bases from V and 5 bases from J, with 12 bases between. There are 13 residues in the CDR3. CDR1 DFQATT and CDR2 SNEGSKA come from the germline V gene (reference sequence). The CDR3 reads CSAGGQGNEKLFF. The CDR3 region has the DNA TGCAGTGCTGGAGGGCAGGGGAATGAAAAACTGTTTTTT.

There are many counts of this clonotype. The CDR3 DNA reads as TGTGCCAGCAGCTTGCCATCAGGACCTGAAGGCGGTTCACCCCTCCACTTT. Its translation: CASSLPSGPEGGSPLHF. The chain joins TRBV5-8 to TRBJ1-6; D is undetermined. Trimming shortened V by 1 base and J by 9 bases, and 20 bases separated the two germline ends. CDR1 is SGHTS and CDR2 is YDEGEE in the germline V gene. The CDR3 sequence is 17 residues long.

This clonotype was observed at least ten times. The chain links TRBV7-9 to TRBJ1-1; D is unclear. The CDR3 runs to 15 residues. With 5 bases removed from V and 4 bases from J, the gap between germline ends came to 17 bases. Germline CDR1 is SEHNR and CDR2 is FQNEAQ (reference sequence). CDR3 region: CASSPRAGSGTEAFF. In DNA, the CDR3 is TGTGCCAGCAGCCCTAGGGCGGGGTCGGGCACTGAAGCTTTCTTT.

This clonotype was picked up many times. The rearrangement links TRBV5-1 to TRBJ2-1; 9 nucleotides agree with TRBD2. Germline V gene data show CDR1 as SGHRS and CDR2 as YFSETQ. With 0 bases clipped from V and 2 bases from J, the junction kept 0 bases outside the gene matches. The CDR3 covers 15 residues. In DNA form, the CDR3 reads TGCGCCAGCAGCTTGGTAGCGGGAGCCTACAATGAGCAGTTCTTC. Encoded protein: CASSLVAGAYNEQFF.

This clonotype occurred many times. The chain couples TRBV2 to TRBJ2-1, with D possibly called TRBD1 or TRBD2 (5 bases each). V lost 0 bases and J lost 8, with 14 bases in between. The CDR3 loop spans 15 amino acids. Looked up from germline, CDR1 is SNHLY and CDR2 is FYNNEI. CDR3 loop: CASSEAGTYVDEQFF. CDR3 nucleotide sequence: TGTGCCAGCAGTGAAGCCGGGACCTACGTCGATGAGCAGTTCTTC.

Many counts were recorded for this clonotype. The chain recombines TRBV20-1 with TRBJ1-6; possible D gene TRBD1, 6 bases. Germline V gene data show CDR1 as DFQATT and CDR2 as SNEGSKA (reference sequence). V dropped 4 bases and J dropped 11 bases, with 18 bases sitting between them. The CDR3 length is 14 residues. The CDR3 loop reads CSATLGWQGTPLHF. For the CDR3, the DNA is TGCAGTGCTACCTTGGGCTGGCAGGGGACACCCCTCCACTTT.

This clonotype was recorded at least ten times. An end of the junction differs from the germline gene, which may be a read error. V is TRBV5-1 and J is TRBJ2-3; D remains ambiguous. The CDR3 is made up of 14 amino acids. In germline, CDR1 is SGHRS, CDR2 YFSETQ. DNA for the CDR3: TGTGCCAGCAGCTTAGATCGGGGCACAGATACGCAGTATTTT. This encodes CASSLDRGTDTQYF.